This T cell receptor (beta chain) was sequenced in a study of blood T cells in healthy people across ages. Overall study findings and caveats: Greater diversity and more naive CD4+ cells were seen in long-lived donors than in aged donors.

Germline CDR1 MNHNS, CDR2 SASEGT. CDR3 size: 15 residues. V was shortened by 8 bases and J by 7 bases, with 23 bases between the two germline ends. As for this clonotype: As yet, its antigen is unknown.

Primers used in a second PCR of about 6 to 11 cycles were a sample-barcoded 5' primer and a J-beta primer mix. All samples gave at least 3 million CDR3-containing paired-end reads. TCRdb analysed the 5' RACE reads with MiXCR anew, one entry per CDR3 protein. The table includes around 710,000 distinct CDR3 sequences, approximately 39% detected once. The donors, aged about 6 to 95, were healthy Caucasians from Russia. Input material: blood. The clonotype was recovered from a woman aged 55-70 years in good health. The chain is built from TRBV6-1 and TRBJ2-5; D possibly corresponds to TRBD2 (7 bases). In nucleotides, the CDR3 is TGTGCCAGCCGGAAGACTTTCGGGGGAGGGGGGACCCAGTACTTC. Residues: CASRKTFGGGGTQYF.